Sequencing of this TCR beta chain was carried out in a study of blood T cells in healthy people across ages. There were healthy Caucasian individuals from Russia, aged 6 to 90, serving as donors. Points from the study as a whole: Donors of long life had a larger count of naive CD4+ cells and greater diversity than aged donors.

This clonotype was detected only a few times. Antigen specificity is unknown. Germline values: CDR1 SGHDN, CDR2 FVKESK. V lost 0 bases, J lost 5 bases, and 16 bases stayed unmatched. The CDR3 length is 19 residues. Next came a second PCR, run for roughly 6 to 11 cycles, which used a sample-barcoded 5' primer along with a J-beta primer mix. Every cDNA was tagged by a template-switch adaptor with 12 random nucleotides. TCRdb recomputed calls from the 5' RACE reads with MiXCR, one row per CDR3 protein. The sample has about 1.1 million distinct CDR3 sequences; 35% to 45% are singletons. Input material: blood. The sequence was collected from a man between 18 and 29 years old in good health. The chain has TRBV14 and TRBJ1-2, with TRBD1 matching over 9 bases. The CDR3 DNA reads TGTGCCAGCAGCCAAGAATCGGGGACAGGGCTCAGAGATGGGTATGGCTACACCTTC. Its translation: CASSQESGTGLRDGYGYTF.